The 23 T cell receptor beta chains below come from one sample, sequenced in a study of shared clonotypes between healthy human individuals. The table came from immunoSEQ multiplex PCR; TCRdb's copy has only in-frame clones and leaves some out. The repertoire holds approximately 460,000 clones, with 77% as singletons. Sequencing was done on a sample of PBMCs. All receptors come from a middle-aged woman in good health. Some clones in this sample may be carry-over from other donors' samples.

The table lists this clone with a few counts. V and J are TRBV10-3 and TRBJ2-5; D is perhaps TRBD1 (6 bases). The CDR3 has 13 amino acids. The germline V and J ends were trimmed by 4 bases and 2 bases, with 8 bases remaining between them. The germline V gene encodes CDR1 ENHRY and CDR2 SYGVKD. The CDR3 loop is CAISGTVQETQYF. In DNA form, the CDR3 reads TGTGCCATCAGTGGGACAGTACAAGAGACCCAGTACTTC.

This clone was picked up many times. This specimen includes other DNA sequences encoding the same CDR3. The V and J genes are TRBV2 and TRBJ1-5; D unresolved. The CDR3 consists of 13 residues. Trimming removed 1 base at V and 4 bases at J, with 5 bases between. The germline V gene has CDR1 SNHLY and CDR2 FYNNEI. Written as DNA, the CDR3 is TGTGCCAGCAGTGAAGACGTTAATCAGCCCCAGCATTTT. Translation gives CASSEDVNQPQHF.

This clone has at least ten counts. This sample also contains other DNA sequences that code for the same CDR3. This rearrangement joins TRBV7-6 to TRBJ1-2; TRBD1 is a possible D gene (6 bases). Looked up from germline, CDR1 is SGHVS and CDR2 is FNYEAQ. There are 15 residues in the CDR3. V lost 1 base and J lost 8, with 17 bases in between. CDR3 in DNA: TGTGCCAGCAGCTTAGGGGCAGGGGTGACGGAAGGCTACACCTTC. Encoded protein: CASSLGAGVTEGYTF.

This clone has just a few counts. This may stem from a read error, because a much larger clone lies one nucleotide away. Distinct nucleotide sequences in the sample also encode this CDR3. The chain combines TRBV5-8 with TRBJ2-2; the D is unclear. The length of the CDR3 is 12 residues. Between the trimmed V and J ends, which lost 0 bases and 7 bases, there was a span of 4 bases. Germline CDR1 and CDR2: SGHTS and YDEGEE. The CDR3 DNA is TGTGCCAGCAGCTTGGACGGCGGGGAGCTGTTTTTT. Translated, it gives CASSLDGGELFF. Drawing the rest from reference TRBV5-8 and TRBJ2-2, the complete variable domain is EAGVTQSPTHLIKTRGQQATLRCSPISGHTSVYWYQQALGLGLQFLLWYDEGEERNRGNFPPRFSGRQFPNYSSELNVNALELEDSALYLCASSLDGGELFFGEGSRLTVL.

CDR3 DNA: TGTGCCAGCAGGACGACAGGGGACGTTGGCGAGCAGTACTTC. Protein sequence: CASRTTGDVGEQYF. This chain connects TRBV11-1 to TRBJ2-7; TRBD1 matches at 8 bases. Per the germline V gene, CDR1 is SGHAT and CDR2 is FQDESV (reference sequence). The trim removed 6 bases at V and 6 bases at J, leaving 10 bases unmatched. CDR3 length: 14 amino acids.

The chain links TRBV6-1 to TRBJ2-1, with 9 positions matching TRBD2. CDR3 length: 17 amino acids. V shed 4 bases and J 7 bases; nucleotides not matched to a gene: 14. CDR1 is MNHNS, CDR2 SASEGT, per germline. The CDR3: CASSVSFFLAGVNEQFF. The CDR3 nucleotides read TGTGCCAGCAGTGTAAGTTTCTTTTTAGCGGGAGTGAATGAGCAGTTCTTC.

CDR3: CASSSRQGAAGANVLTF. DNA of the CDR3: TGTGCCAGCAGCTCCCGACAGGGGGCAGCGGGGGCCAACGTCCTGACTTTC. The V and J genes are TRBV7-2 and TRBJ2-6, with TRBD1 identical over 10 bases. The CDR3 length is 17 residues. J lost 4 bases, V lost 4 bases, and 7 bases had no gene match. Looked up from germline, CDR1 is SGHTA and CDR2 is FQGNSA. Complete variable domain (other parts from reference TRBV7-2 and TRBJ2-6): GAGVSQSPSNKVTEKGKDVELRCDPISGHTALYWYRQSLGQGLEFLIYFQGNSAPDKSGLPSDRFSAERTGGSVSTLTIQRTQQEDSAVYLCASSSRQGAAGANVLTFGAGSRLTVL.

This clone was counted ten times or more. J is TRBJ2-1 and V is TRBV21-1. TRBV21-1 is assigned pseudogene status. This CDR3 is built from 16 residues. The CDR3 sequence is CASSKAGTSSYNEQFF. Here the CDR3 DNA reads TGTGCCAGCAGCAAAGCAGGGACGAGTTCCTACAATGAGCAGTTCTTC.

This clone appeared many times. The V call is TRBV27, the J call TRBJ1-1; TRBD1 might be the D (5 bases). This CDR3 contains 15 residues. Trimming pared 5 bases from V and 0 bases from J, leaving 13 bases between. Germline loops: CDR1 MNHEY, CDR2 SMNVEV (reference sequence). The chain's CDR3 is CASSRPGPMNTEAFF. CDR3 nucleotide sequence: TGTGCCAGCAGTCGCCCGGGACCCATGAACACTGAAGCTTTCTTT.

The V and J genes are TRBV28 and TRBJ1-2; D is possibly TRBD1 (5 bases). Trimming removed 3 bases from V and 6 bases from J, with 11 bases in between. The CDR3 totals 13 residues. Germline CDR1 reads MDHEN; CDR2 reads SYDVKM. The CDR3 spells CASSFQGGDGYTF. For the CDR3, the DNA is TGTGCCAGCAGTTTCCAGGGTGGCGATGGCTACACCTTC.

The table lists this clone with a few counts. It may be a read error: a sequence one base away is much more abundant. V and J are TRBV5-6 and TRBJ2-5, with D perhaps being TRBD1 or TRBD2 (5 bases each). Germline V gives CDR1 SGHDT, CDR2 YYEEEE. The CDR3 consists of 15 residues. V shed 4 bases and J shed 4 bases, with 17 bases lying between them. The CDR3 DNA follows: TGTGCCAGCAGCGGCGATCTTTGGGGGTCAGAGACCCAGTACTTC. It codes for CASSGDLWGSETQYF.

V usage is TRBV4-1 and J usage is TRBJ1-2; D is unclear. V lost 0 bases and J lost 2, with 13 bases in between. CDR1 MGHRA and CDR2 YSYEKL come from the germline V gene. The CDR3 loop spans 16 amino acids. CDR3 amino acids: CASSQDEYVDNYGYTF. CDR3 bases: TGCGCCAGCAGCCAAGACGAGTATGTGGACAACTATGGCTACACCTTC.

This clone appeared a single time. This probably arose from a read error, given a far larger clone one base away. Other DNA sequences from this sample encode an identical CDR3 as well. The CDR3 bases are TGTGCCTGGAGTATGGGGGGGATGAACACTGAAGCCTTCTTT. Translating it yields CAWSMGGMNTEAFF. The V and J genes are TRBV30 and TRBJ1-1; D possibly corresponds to TRBD1 (5 bases). CDR1 GTSNPN and CDR2 SVGIG come from the germline V gene (reference sequence). The CDR3 covers 14 residues.

The gene calls are TRBV7-6 and TRBJ2-7, with 9 nucleotides matching TRBD2. The germline V gene encodes CDR1 SGHVS and CDR2 FNYEAQ. J was trimmed by 0 bases and V by 2 bases; bases with no gene match: 2. The CDR3 has 15 residues. The CDR3, as DNA: TGTGCCAGCAGCTTACGTAGCGGGAGCTCCTACGAGCAGTACTTC. Translated: CASSLRSGSSYEQYF.

The V and J genes are TRBV4-3 and TRBJ1-2; D call uncertain. This CDR3 comprises 16 residues. The V end was cut by 0 bases, the J end by 0 bases, with 11 bases between. Germline V CDR1 and CDR2: LGHNA, YSLEER. The CDR3 DNA is TGCGCCAGCAGCCAAGAGACGCCGACGTCTAACTATGGCTACACCTTC. Protein: CASSQETPTSNYGYTF.

The gene calls are TRBV5-1 and TRBJ2-7; D unclear. The V gene lost 4 bases and the J gene lost 3 bases, with 11 bases spanning the gap. CDR3 length: 13 residues. Looked up from germline, CDR1 is SGHRS and CDR2 is YFSETQ. DNA for the CDR3: TGCGCCAGCAGCACCCTTTTTGACTACGAGCAGTACTTC. This gives the protein CASSTLFDYEQYF.

The chain uses TRBV7-6 and TRBJ2-5; a weak D match, TRBD2 (7 bases). Germline assignment: CDR1 SGHVS and CDR2 FNYEAQ. The germline V and J ends were trimmed by 5 bases and 4 bases, with 17 bases remaining between them. There are 15 residues in the CDR3. CDR3 sequence reads: CASSLGGAVGETQYF. In DNA form, the CDR3 reads TGTGCCAGCAGCCTAGGGGGGGCGGTGGGAGAGACCCAGTACTTC.

This clone has ten or more counts. The chain joins TRBV7-6 to TRBJ2-5; D remains unclear. V lost 5 bases to trimming and J lost 3 bases, with 13 bases between them. Per the germline V gene, CDR1 is SGHVS and CDR2 is FNYEAQ. The CDR3 spans 14 residues. Here the CDR3 reads CASSPILGEETQYF. The CDR3 DNA reads as TGTGCCAGCAGCCCCATTCTCGGAGAAGAGACCCAGTACTTC.

The chain couples TRBV2 to TRBJ2-1; D possibly corresponds to TRBD1 (6 bases). Trimming shortened V by 7 bases and J by 7 bases, and 14 bases separated the two germline ends. Germline V CDR1 and CDR2: SNHLY, FYNNEI. This CDR3 spans 13 amino acids. This CDR3 is CASTGESGNEQFF. The DNA of the CDR3 is TGTGCCAGCACAGGGGAATCGGGGAATGAGCAGTTCTTC.

The chain joins TRBV6-5 to TRBJ1-1; D remains unclear. Deletions cut 6 bases from V and 3 bases from J, with 11 bases between. The CDR3 is made up of 13 amino acids. Germline V lookup: CDR1 MNHEY, CDR2 SVGAGI. The CDR3 DNA sequence: TGTGCCAGCAGCCAGGAAATTTACACTGAAGCTTTCTTT. This gives the protein CASSQEIYTEAFF.

This chain connects TRBV27 to TRBJ1-1; the D gene is possibly TRBD1 (6 bases). The V gene's germline CDR1 is MNHEY and CDR2 SMNVEV (reference sequence). V gave up 5 bases and J gave up 5 bases, with 9 bases separating them. The CDR3 spans 12 residues. CDR3 amino acids: CASSHTGTEAFF. DNA of the CDR3: TGTGCCAGCAGTCACACAGGGACTGAAGCTTTCTTT.

The chain links TRBV2 to TRBJ2-1, with 7 bases lining up with TRBD2. The germline CDR1 and CDR2 sequences are SNHLY and FYNNEI. The CDR3 is made up of 18 amino acids. V shed 0 bases, J shed 1 base, and the junction held 9 bases outside the gene matches. The CDR3 sequence: CASSEALRAGESYNEQFF. The DNA of the CDR3 is TGTGCCAGCAGTGAAGCGCTTCGGGCGGGAGAGTCCTACAATGAGCAGTTCTTC.

This clone was seen a handful of times. The same CDR3 also results from other DNA sequences found in this sample. The chain is built from TRBV29-1 and TRBJ1-2; 8 bases map to TRBD1. Trimming cost V 7 bases and J 3 bases; bases outside gene matches: 1. Germline-derived CDR1 and CDR2 are SQVTM and ANQGSEA. The CDR3 covers 11 residues. CDR3 loop: CSAGQDYGYTF. The CDR3 bases are TGCAGCGCGGGACAGGACTATGGCTACACCTTC.